These T cell receptor beta chains were read from a single sample in a study of T cell changes during pregnancy in multiple sclerosis. Assay used: immunoSEQ multiplex PCR; TCRdb lists only in-frame clones, some missing. The sample carries approximately 42,000 clones, roughly 80% recorded once. Sequences were derived from CD4+ T cells from peripheral blood mononuclear cells, sampled before pregnancy. The source is a female donor with multiple sclerosis, enrolled in a pregnancy study. CDR3s include the opening cysteine and the closing phenylalanine or tryptophan. A D gene is named only where the DNA matches it firmly. Rows may omit the clone size; those that give it use once, few, many or a size class.

d_gene: TRBD1
j_gene: TRBJ2-3
abundance: NA
v_gene: TRBV5-1
CDR3nt: TGCGCCAGCAGCTTGTGGGACAGGGGTCCAGATACGCAGTATTTT
CDR3aa: CASSLWDRGPDTQYF

d_gene: NA
j_gene: TRBJ2-2
abundance: few
v_gene: TRBV27
CDR3nt: TGTGCCAGCAGTTCTCCGTCCCGGGACAAGAACGGGGAGCTGTTTTTT
CDR3aa: CASSSPSRDKNGELFF

d_gene: TRBD1
j_gene: TRBJ2-2
abundance: NA
v_gene: TRBV10-1
CDR3nt: TGCGCCAGCAGTCAGTCTCGTTGGGGACAGGCGAACACCGGGGAGCTGTTTTTT
CDR3aa: CASSQSRWGQANTGELFF

d_gene: NA
j_gene: TRBJ2-3
abundance: NA
v_gene: TRBV9
CDR3nt: TGTGCCAGCAGCGTAGACCAGGGTGTTACGCAGTATTTT
CDR3aa: CASSVDQGVTQYF

d_gene: NA
j_gene: TRBJ2-7
abundance: NA
v_gene: TRBV19
CDR3nt: TGTGCCAGTAGACCCGGACATTTTTCTTACGAGCAGTACTTC
CDR3aa: CASRPGHFSYEQYF

d_gene: NA
j_gene: TRBJ1-5
abundance: NA
v_gene: TRBV7-2
CDR3nt: TGTGCCAGCAGCTACAGGTCTCAGCCCCAGCATTTT
CDR3aa: CASSYRSQPQHF

d_gene: NA
j_gene: TRBJ1-2
abundance: NA
v_gene: TRBV7-9
CDR3nt: TGTGCCAGCAGCTTAGGATGGCAGTTCTATGGCTACACCTTC
CDR3aa: CASSLGWQFYGYTF

d_gene: NA
j_gene: TRBJ1-1
abundance: NA
v_gene: TRBV7-9
CDR3nt: TGTGCCAGCAGCTCAGGGAGGACTGAAGCTTTCTTT
CDR3aa: CASSSGRTEAFF

d_gene: TRBD1
j_gene: TRBJ1-1
abundance: few
v_gene: TRBV6-1
CDR3nt: TGTGCCAGCAGTGTGGCCTTCAGGGGGAAGAACACTGAAGCTTTCTTT
CDR3aa: CASSVAFRGKNTEAFF

d_gene: TRBD1
j_gene: TRBJ1-2
abundance: NA
v_gene: TRBV4-2
CDR3nt: TGTGCCAGCAGCCTCCCGGGACAGGGGGCTGGCTACACCTTC
CDR3aa: CASSLPGQGAGYTF

d_gene: TRBD1
j_gene: TRBJ2-5
abundance: NA
v_gene: TRBV27
CDR3nt: TGTGCCAGCAGCAAGGGACAGGGGGCTTTAGAGACCCAGTACTTC
CDR3aa: CASSKGQGALETQYF

d_gene: TRBD2
j_gene: TRBJ2-1
abundance: NA
v_gene: TRBV15
CDR3nt: TGTGCCACCAGCAGAGGGGGACTAGCGGGAGAGGGTGAGCAGTTCTTC
CDR3aa: CATSRGGLAGEGEQFF

d_gene: NA
j_gene: TRBJ1-3
abundance: NA
v_gene: TRBV12-5
CDR3nt: TGTGCTAGTGGCTCTACAGGAACCCGAAACACCATATATTTT
CDR3aa: CASGSTGTRNTIYF

d_gene: TRBD2
j_gene: TRBJ2-7
abundance: NA
v_gene: TRBV9
CDR3nt: TGTGCCAGCAGCGTAGCCTCACTCGGGGGGTACGAGCAGTACTTC
CDR3aa: CASSVASLGGYEQYF

d_gene: NA
j_gene: TRBJ1-4
abundance: NA
v_gene: TRBV10-3
CDR3nt: TGTGCCATCAGCTTAAAACAGGAAAAACTGTTTTTT
CDR3aa: CAISLKQEKLFF

d_gene: NA
j_gene: TRBJ1-4
abundance: NA
v_gene: TRBV2
CDR3nt: TGTGCCAGCCATCAGGGCACAGGCGATGAAAAACTGTTTTTT
CDR3aa: CASHQGTGDEKLFF

d_gene: TRBD1
j_gene: TRBJ1-1
abundance: once
v_gene: TRBV5-1
CDR3nt: TGCGCCAGCAGCAAGTTACAGGGGGAAACTGAAGCTTTCTTT
CDR3aa: CASSKLQGETEAFF

d_gene: TRBD2
j_gene: TRBJ2-1
abundance: NA
v_gene: TRBV5-1
CDR3nt: TGCGCCAGCAGCGTAGGACTAGCGGGAGGGCCTCGGCAGTTCTTC
CDR3aa: CASSVGLAGGPRQFF

d_gene: NA
j_gene: TRBJ1-1
abundance: few
v_gene: TRBV18
CDR3nt: TGTGCCAGCTCACCTGTCTCAGGGGTACTGACTGAAGCTTTCTTT
CDR3aa: CASSPVSGVLTEAFF

d_gene: NA
j_gene: TRBJ1-5
abundance: NA
v_gene: TRBV7-2
CDR3nt: TGTGCCAGCAGCGGACGGACAGCTGGTCAGCCCCAGCATTTT
CDR3aa: CASSGRTAGQPQHF

d_gene: TRBD1
j_gene: TRBJ2-6
abundance: NA
v_gene: TRBV5-6
CDR3nt: TGTGCCAGCAGCTCGATAGCACAGGGGCTCCGCCGGGCCAACGTCCTGACTTTC
CDR3aa: CASSSIAQGLRRANVLTF

d_gene: NA
j_gene: TRBJ2-2
abundance: NA
v_gene: TRBV10-3
CDR3nt: TGTGCCATCAGTGAGTTTATTTCGGGGAACACCGGGGAGCTGTTTTTT
CDR3aa: CAISEFISGNTGELFF

d_gene: NA
j_gene: TRBJ1-1
abundance: NA
v_gene: TRBV7-2
CDR3nt: TGTGCCAGCAGCAAAGGGGGGAACACTGAAGCTTTCTTT
CDR3aa: CASSKGGNTEAFF

d_gene: TRBD1
j_gene: TRBJ2-7
abundance: NA
v_gene: TRBV6-5
CDR3nt: TGTGCCAGCAGTCGAGGACAGGGGGCAACCTACGAGCAGTACTTC
CDR3aa: CASSRGQGATYEQYF

d_gene: TRBD1
j_gene: TRBJ2-7
abundance: NA
v_gene: TRBV2
CDR3nt: TGTGCCTCCCGTTCAGGGGGCTACGAGCAGTACTTC
CDR3aa: CASRSGGYEQYF

d_gene: NA
j_gene: TRBJ2-7
abundance: once
v_gene: TRBV5-1
CDR3nt: TGCGCCAGCAGCTTGGCCTCTCTACGAGGGAGAAGTCGCTTAAACTCCTACGAGCAGTACTTC
CDR3aa: CASSLASLRGRSRLNSYEQYF

d_gene: TRBD2
j_gene: TRBJ2-5
abundance: NA
v_gene: TRBV7-2
CDR3nt: TGTGCCAGCAGCTTCACTAGCGGGAGTCAAGAGACCCAGTACTTC
CDR3aa: CASSFTSGSQETQYF

d_gene: TRBD2
j_gene: TRBJ2-7
abundance: NA
v_gene: TRBV6-4
CDR3nt: TGTGCCAGCAGTCTACTAGCGGGGGAAACCTACGAGCAGTACTTC
CDR3aa: CASSLLAGETYEQYF

d_gene: NA
j_gene: TRBJ2-7
abundance: NA
v_gene: TRBV6-1
CDR3nt: TGTGCCAGCAGTGAAGGTCAGAACTCCTACGAGCAGTACTTC
CDR3aa: CASSEGQNSYEQYF

d_gene: NA
j_gene: TRBJ1-5
abundance: NA
v_gene: TRBV6-5
CDR3nt: TGTGCCAGCAGCAGAGACATTGGGCGCAATCAGCCCCAGCATTTT
CDR3aa: CASSRDIGRNQPQHF

d_gene: TRBD1
j_gene: TRBJ1-2
abundance: NA
v_gene: TRBV6-5
CDR3nt: TGTGCCAGCAGAAGGACAGGGGGGAACTATGGCTACACCTTC
CDR3aa: CASRRTGGNYGYTF

d_gene: TRBD1
j_gene: TRBJ1-2
abundance: NA
v_gene: TRBV5-1
CDR3nt: TGCGCCAGCAGCTTGGAAGGGGGCGGACAGTCCGTAGGAGGCTACACCTTC
CDR3aa: CASSLEGGGQSVGGYTF

d_gene: TRBD2
j_gene: TRBJ2-1
abundance: NA
v_gene: TRBV7-2
CDR3nt: TGTGCCAGCATCCTAACTAGCGGGAACTACAATGAGCAGTTCTTC
CDR3aa: CASILTSGNYNEQFF

d_gene: TRBD2
j_gene: TRBJ2-1
abundance: NA
v_gene: TRBV14
CDR3nt: TGTGCCAGCAGCCAAGAATGGACTAGCGGGGGGAACAATGAGCAGTTCTTC
CDR3aa: CASSQEWTSGGNNEQFF

d_gene: NA
j_gene: TRBJ1-4
abundance: NA
v_gene: TRBV2
CDR3nt: TGTGCCAGCATTGGCGGGCTGAATGAAAAACTGTTTTTT
CDR3aa: CASIGGLNEKLFF

d_gene: TRBD1
j_gene: TRBJ2-6
abundance: NA
v_gene: TRBV5-6
CDR3nt: TGTGCCAGCACGAGGGGGCCCTCTGGGGCCAACGTCCTGACTTTC
CDR3aa: CASTRGPSGANVLTF

d_gene: NA
j_gene: TRBJ1-2
abundance: NA
v_gene: TRBV19
CDR3nt: TGTGCCAGTAGTCGGACAGTTTATGGCTACACCTTC
CDR3aa: CASSRTVYGYTF

d_gene: NA
j_gene: TRBJ1-3
abundance: NA
v_gene: TRBV6-1
CDR3nt: TGTGCCAGCAGTGAATATGGGGCCATTTCTGGAAACACCATATATTTT
CDR3aa: CASSEYGAISGNTIYF

d_gene: NA
j_gene: TRBJ2-1
abundance: NA
v_gene: TRBV28
CDR3nt: TGTGCCAGCAGTGTACAGGGTCCGTACAATGAGCAGTTCTTC
CDR3aa: CASSVQGPYNEQFF

d_gene: NA
j_gene: TRBJ1-3
abundance: NA
v_gene: TRBV4-3
CDR3nt: TGCGCCAGCAGCCCCAAGATCGGGACAATTCACTCTGGAAACACCATATATTTT
CDR3aa: CASSPKIGTIHSGNTIYF

d_gene: NA
j_gene: TRBJ2-7
abundance: NA
v_gene: TRBV30
CDR3nt: TGTGCCTTTGGGGGGTTCTCCGAGCAGTACTTC
CDR3aa: CAFGGFSEQYF

d_gene: TRBD1
j_gene: TRBJ1-1
abundance: NA
v_gene: TRBV12-5
CDR3nt: TGTGCTAAAAGGGACAGTCTCGGCACTGAAGCTTTCTTT
CDR3aa: CAKRDSLGTEAFF